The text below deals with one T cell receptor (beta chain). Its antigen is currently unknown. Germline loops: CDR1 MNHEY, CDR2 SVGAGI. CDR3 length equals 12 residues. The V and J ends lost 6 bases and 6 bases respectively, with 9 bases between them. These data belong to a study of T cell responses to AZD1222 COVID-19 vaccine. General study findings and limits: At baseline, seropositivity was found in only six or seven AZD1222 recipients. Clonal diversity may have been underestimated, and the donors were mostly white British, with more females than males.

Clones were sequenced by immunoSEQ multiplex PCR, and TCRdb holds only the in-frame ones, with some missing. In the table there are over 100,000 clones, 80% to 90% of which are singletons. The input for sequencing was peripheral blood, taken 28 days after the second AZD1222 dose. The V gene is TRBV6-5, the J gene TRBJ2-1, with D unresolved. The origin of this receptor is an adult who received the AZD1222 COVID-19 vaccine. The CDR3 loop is CASSFLGNEQFF. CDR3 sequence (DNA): TGTGCCAGCAGCTTTTTGGGCAATGAGCAGTTCTTC.